Here is one T cell receptor beta chain with its context. Method: immunoSEQ multiplex PCR; TCRdb's copy keeps in-frame clones and lacks some. The sample shows hundreds of thousands of clones, more than 75% of them seen only once. The CDR3 is made up of 21 amino acids. Germline CDR1 and CDR2: LGHNA and YSLEER. V lost 0 bases to trimming and J lost 3 bases, with 28 bases between them. The data derive from a study of shared T cell receptors in the human thymus. In addition, the sample was reused for a study of human thymus T cells. As reported in that work: Immunologically healthy infants in Finland undergoing congenital heart defect surgery were the donors. Related research examined unrelated individuals and reported that their thymic repertoires overlapped highly.

What was sequenced was thymocytes. The V gene is TRBV4-3, the J gene TRBJ2-3, with a tentative D call TRBD2 (5 bases). The sequence came from a boy less than two years old with a congenital heart defect. The CDR3 region has the DNA TGCGCCAGCAGCCAAGATCCCCTTAGACCTAGGAGCCTTAGGAGGACAGATACGCAGTATTTT. The encoded protein is CASSQDPLRPRSLRRTDTQYF.